This T cell receptor beta chain was recorded in a study of cytomegalovirus exposure and HLA in healthy donors. The J segment lost 7 bases and the V segment lost 0 bases, leaving 3 bases of the junction unmatched. In germline, CDR1 is MNHEY, CDR2 SVGAGI. This CDR3 comprises 15 residues. The count of this clone is one. Antigen: not known. Method: immunoSEQ multiplex PCR; TCRdb's copy keeps in-frame clones and lacks some. The table records fewer than 150,000 clones, around 85% of them present only once. General study results and limits: Cytomegalovirus status was reportedly diagnosed by the classifier with high sensitivity and specificity. First-cohort TCR clusters were later found to tend to co-occur in the 90 to 150 validation repertoires. Cytomegalovirus-associated TCR beta chains were listed, numbering 150 to 200.

The clonotype comes from a young man in good health and CMV-seropositive. The sequencing input was PBMCs. V usage is TRBV6-5 and J usage is TRBJ1-4; the match to TRBD1 covers 9 bases. CDR3 in DNA: TGTGCCAGCAGTTACTCGACAGGGGGTGGTGAAAAACTGTTTTTT. It specifies CASSYSTGGGEKLFF.